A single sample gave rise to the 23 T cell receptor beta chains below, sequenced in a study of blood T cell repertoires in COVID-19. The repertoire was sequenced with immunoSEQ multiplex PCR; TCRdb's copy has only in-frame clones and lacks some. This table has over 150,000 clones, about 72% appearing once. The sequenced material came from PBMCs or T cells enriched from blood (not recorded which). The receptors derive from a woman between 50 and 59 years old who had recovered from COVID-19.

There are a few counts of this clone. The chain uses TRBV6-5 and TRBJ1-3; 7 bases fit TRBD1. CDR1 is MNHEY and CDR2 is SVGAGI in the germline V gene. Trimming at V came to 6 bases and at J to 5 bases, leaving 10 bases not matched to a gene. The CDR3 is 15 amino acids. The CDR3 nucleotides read TGTGCCAGCAGCTTATCCTCGGACAGGCGAAACACCATATATTTT. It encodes CASSLSSDRRNTIYF.

CDR3 DNA sequence: TGTGCCAGCAGTGGAGAGGGGACAGGGAGCGGGGAGCTGTTTTTT. Residues: CASSGEGTGSGELFF. The chain is built from TRBV2 and TRBJ2-2, with 9 bases that match TRBD1. The CDR3 extends over 15 amino acids. Germline CDR1 is SNHLY and CDR2 is FYNNEI. J was trimmed by 7 bases and V by 4 bases; bases with no gene match: 7.

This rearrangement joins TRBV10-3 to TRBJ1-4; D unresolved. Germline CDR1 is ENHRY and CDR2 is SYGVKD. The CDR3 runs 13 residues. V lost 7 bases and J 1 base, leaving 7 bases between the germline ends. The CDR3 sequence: CAIKGGTNEKLFF. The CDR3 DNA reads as TGTGCCATCAAAGGCGGAACTAATGAAAAACTGTTTTTT.

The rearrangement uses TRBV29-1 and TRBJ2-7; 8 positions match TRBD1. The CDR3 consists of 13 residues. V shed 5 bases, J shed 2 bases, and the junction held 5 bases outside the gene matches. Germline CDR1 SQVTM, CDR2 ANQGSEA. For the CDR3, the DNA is TGCAGCGTTTTTGGACAGGGTGCCTACGAGCAGTACTTC. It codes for CSVFGQGAYEQYF.

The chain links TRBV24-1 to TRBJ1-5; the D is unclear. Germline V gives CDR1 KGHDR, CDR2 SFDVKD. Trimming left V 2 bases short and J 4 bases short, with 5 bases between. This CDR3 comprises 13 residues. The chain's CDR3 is CATSDSGNQPQHF. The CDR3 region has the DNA TGTGCCACCAGTGATTCGGGAAATCAGCCCCAGCATTTT.

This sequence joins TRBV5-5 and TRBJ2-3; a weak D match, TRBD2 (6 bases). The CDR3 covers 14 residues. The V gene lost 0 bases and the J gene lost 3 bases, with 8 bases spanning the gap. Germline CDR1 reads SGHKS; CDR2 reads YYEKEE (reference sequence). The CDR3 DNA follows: TGTGCCAGCAGCTTGGGTGGGGGGACAGATACGCAGTATTTT. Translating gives CASSLGGGTDTQYF.

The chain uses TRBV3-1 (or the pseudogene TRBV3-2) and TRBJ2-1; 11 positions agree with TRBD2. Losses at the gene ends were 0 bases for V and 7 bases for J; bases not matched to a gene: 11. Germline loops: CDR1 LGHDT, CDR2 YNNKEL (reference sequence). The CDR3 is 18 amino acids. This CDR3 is CASSQDSLVTSGKNEQFF. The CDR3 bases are TGTGCCAGCAGCCAAGATAGTCTGGTGACTAGCGGGAAGAATGAGCAGTTCTTC.

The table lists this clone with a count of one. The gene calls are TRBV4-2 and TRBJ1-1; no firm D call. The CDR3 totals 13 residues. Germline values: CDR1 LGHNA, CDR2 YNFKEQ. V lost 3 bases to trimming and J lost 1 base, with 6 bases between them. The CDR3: CASSQGENTEAFF. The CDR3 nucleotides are TGTGCCAGCAGCCAGGGAGAGAACACTGAAGCTTTCTTT.

The CDR3 DNA reads as TGCGCCAGCAGCACCGGGACTAGCGGGGGGCTAACAGGCAATGAGCAGTTCTTC. This codes for CASSTGTSGGLTGNEQFF. The chain links TRBV5-1 to TRBJ2-1, with 15 positions matching TRBD2. The CDR3 runs 18 residues. CDR1 and CDR2 from the germline V gene are SGHRS and YFSETQ. V was clipped by 4 bases and J by 6 bases; unmatched bases: 11.

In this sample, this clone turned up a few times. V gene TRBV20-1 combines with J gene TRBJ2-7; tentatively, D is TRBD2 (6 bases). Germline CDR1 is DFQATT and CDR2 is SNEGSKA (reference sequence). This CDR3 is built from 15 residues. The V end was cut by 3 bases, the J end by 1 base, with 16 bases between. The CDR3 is CSASLPSGLSYEQYF. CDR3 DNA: TGCAGTGCTAGTCTGCCCAGCGGGCTATCCTACGAGCAGTACTTC.

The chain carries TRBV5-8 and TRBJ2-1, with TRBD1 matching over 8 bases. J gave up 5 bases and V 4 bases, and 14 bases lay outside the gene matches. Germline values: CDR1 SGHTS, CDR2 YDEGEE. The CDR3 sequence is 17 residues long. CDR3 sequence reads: CASSPRTGRGFNNEQFF. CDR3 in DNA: TGTGCCAGCAGCCCTAGGACAGGGAGAGGTTTCAACAATGAGCAGTTCTTC.

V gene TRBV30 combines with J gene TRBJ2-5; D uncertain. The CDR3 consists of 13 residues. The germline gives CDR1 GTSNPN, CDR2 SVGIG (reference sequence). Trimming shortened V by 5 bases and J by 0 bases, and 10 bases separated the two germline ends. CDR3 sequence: CAWAARYQETQYF. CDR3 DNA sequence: TGTGCCTGGGCGGCGAGGTACCAAGAGACCCAGTACTTC.

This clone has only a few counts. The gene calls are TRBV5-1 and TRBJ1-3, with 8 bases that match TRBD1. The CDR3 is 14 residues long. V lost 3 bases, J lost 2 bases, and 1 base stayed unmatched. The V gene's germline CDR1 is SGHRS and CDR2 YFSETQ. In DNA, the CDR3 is TGCGCCAGCAGCTGGACAGGGACTGGAAACACCATATATTTT. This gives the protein CASSWTGTGNTIYF.

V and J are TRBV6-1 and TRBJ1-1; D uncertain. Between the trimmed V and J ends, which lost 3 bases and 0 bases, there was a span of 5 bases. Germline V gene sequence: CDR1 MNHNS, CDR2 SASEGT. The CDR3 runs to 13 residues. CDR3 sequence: CASSDHLNTEAFF. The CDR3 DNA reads TGTGCCAGCAGTGACCATCTGAACACTGAAGCTTTCTTT.

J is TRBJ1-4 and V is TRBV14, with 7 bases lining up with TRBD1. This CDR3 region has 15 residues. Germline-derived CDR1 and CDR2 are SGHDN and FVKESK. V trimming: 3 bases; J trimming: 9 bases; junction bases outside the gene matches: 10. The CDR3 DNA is TGTGCCAGCAGCCAGTCGACAGGGACGGGGAAAAAACTGTTTTTT. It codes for CASSQSTGTGKKLFF.

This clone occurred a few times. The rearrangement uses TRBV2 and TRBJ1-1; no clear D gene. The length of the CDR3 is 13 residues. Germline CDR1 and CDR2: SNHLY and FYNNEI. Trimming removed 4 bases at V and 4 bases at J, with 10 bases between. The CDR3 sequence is CASSGGVLTEAFF. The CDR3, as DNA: TGTGCCAGCAGTGGCGGGGTCCTCACTGAAGCTTTCTTT.

CDR3 DNA: TGTGCCAGCAGTTTGGGGGGCTCTGGAAACACCATATATTTT. This encodes CASSLGGSGNTIYF. V and J are TRBV28 and TRBJ1-3; D might be TRBD1 (5 bases). This CDR3 is built from 14 residues. The V end was cut by 3 bases, the J end by 0 bases, with 6 bases between. Germline V gene data show CDR1 as MDHEN and CDR2 as SYDVKM. Looking up the rest from reference TRBV28 and TRBJ1-3 gives the full variable domain: DVKVTQSSRYLVKRTGEKVFLECVQDMDHENMFWYRQDPGLGLRLIYFSYDVKMKEKGDIPEGYSVSREKKERFSLILESASTNQTSMYLCASSLGGSGNTIYFGEGSWLTVV.

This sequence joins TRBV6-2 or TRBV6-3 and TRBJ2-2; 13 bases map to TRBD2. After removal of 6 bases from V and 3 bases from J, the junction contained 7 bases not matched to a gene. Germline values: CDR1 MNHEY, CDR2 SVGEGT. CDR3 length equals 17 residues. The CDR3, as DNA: TGTGCCAGCAGCACCGGGACTAGCGGGATCCACACCGGGGAGCTGTTTTTT. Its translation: CASSTGTSGIHTGELFF.

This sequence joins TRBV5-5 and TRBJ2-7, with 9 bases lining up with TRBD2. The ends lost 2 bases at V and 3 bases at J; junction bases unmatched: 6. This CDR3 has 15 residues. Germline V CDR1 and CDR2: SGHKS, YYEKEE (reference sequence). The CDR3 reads CASSFVASGNYEQYF. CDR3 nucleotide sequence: TGTGCCAGCAGCTTCGTGGCTAGCGGGAACTACGAGCAGTACTTC.

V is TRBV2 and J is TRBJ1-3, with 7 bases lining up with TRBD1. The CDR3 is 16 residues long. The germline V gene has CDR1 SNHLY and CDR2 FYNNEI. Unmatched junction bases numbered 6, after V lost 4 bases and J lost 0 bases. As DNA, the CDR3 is TGTGCCAGCAGTGGGGACAGTGTCTACTCTGGAAACACCATATATTTT. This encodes CASSGDSVYSGNTIYF.

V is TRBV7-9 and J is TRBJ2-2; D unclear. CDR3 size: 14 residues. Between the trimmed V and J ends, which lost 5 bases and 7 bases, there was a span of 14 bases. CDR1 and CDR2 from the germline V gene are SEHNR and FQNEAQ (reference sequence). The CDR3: CASSPAGYSGELFF. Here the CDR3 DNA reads TGTGCCAGCAGCCCTGCTGGATACAGCGGGGAGCTGTTTTTT.

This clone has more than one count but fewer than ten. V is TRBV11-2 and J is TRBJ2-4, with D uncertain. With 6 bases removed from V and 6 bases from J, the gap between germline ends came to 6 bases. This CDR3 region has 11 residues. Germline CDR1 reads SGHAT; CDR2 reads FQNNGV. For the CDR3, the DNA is TGTGCCAGCAGTCCAGGAAACATTCAGTACTTC. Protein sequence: CASSPGNIQYF.

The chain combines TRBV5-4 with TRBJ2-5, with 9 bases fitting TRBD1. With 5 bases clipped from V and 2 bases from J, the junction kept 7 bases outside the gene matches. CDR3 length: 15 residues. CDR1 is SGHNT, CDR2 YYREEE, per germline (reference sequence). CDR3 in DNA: TGTGCCAGCAGGAGTCGGACAGGGGTTCAAGAGACCCAGTACTTC. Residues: CASRSRTGVQETQYF.